The 32 T cell receptor beta chains listed next were all sequenced from one sample in a study of T cell repertoires in cytomegalovirus infection. The antigens these receptors bind are not known. TCRdb analysed the reads with MiXCR anew, one entry per CDR3 protein. The data hold approximately 340,000 distinct CDR3 sequences, with about 28% observed a single time. The sequences come from cultured PBMCs, collected from culture after CMV antigen stimulation. These receptors all come from a human donor in good health (CMV status not recorded). Some clones in this sample may be carry-over from other donors' samples.

V and J are TRBV28 and TRBJ1-5; D gene ambiguous. CDR3 length: 12 residues. V was shortened by 2 bases and J by 10 bases, with 9 bases between the two germline ends. The germline V gene has CDR1 MDHEN and CDR2 SYDVKM. The CDR3 protein is CASSLTLRPQHF. The CDR3 coding sequence is TGTGCCAGCAGTTTAACCCTCCGCCCCCAGCATTTT.

The CDR3 is CASSSGVGGFNEKLFF. CDR3 DNA: TGTGCCAGCAGCTCAGGGGTCGGGGGTTTTAACGAAAAACTGTTTTTT. The genes are TRBV7-2 and TRBJ1-4, with TRBD1 as a possible D gene (6 bases). The length of the CDR3 is 16 residues. Deletions cut 4 bases from V and 8 bases from J, with 20 bases between. The V gene's germline CDR1 is SGHTA and CDR2 FQGNSA.

The rearrangement links TRBV12-3 or TRBV12-4 to TRBJ1-1, with TRBD1 as a possible D gene (5 bases). The CDR3 has 15 amino acids. Trimming took 2 bases from V and 4 from J, leaving 14 bases between them. CDR3 residues: CASSLSPQGSTEAFF. The CDR3 DNA reads as TGTGCCAGCAGTTTATCCCCGCAGGGATCCACTGAAGCTTTCTTT.

A single count supports this clonotype. The chain combines TRBV7-6 with TRBJ2-2; maybe TRBD2 (5 bases). V was pared by 1 base and J by 7 bases, with 16 bases between. This CDR3 contains 16 residues. CDR1 and CDR2 from the germline V gene are SGHVS and FNYEAQ. The CDR3 is CASSLGSGTRSGELFF. The CDR3 DNA reads as TGTGCCAGCAGCTTAGGATCGGGCACTAGAAGCGGGGAGCTGTTTTTT.

V is TRBV27 and J is TRBJ1-2; D is perhaps TRBD1 (5 bases). There are 15 residues in the CDR3. Trimming stripped 6 bases from V and 2 bases from J, with 16 bases between. The V gene's germline CDR1 is MNHEY and CDR2 SMNVEV (reference sequence). The CDR3: CASRDTGGDNYGYTF. The CDR3 bases are TGTGCCAGCAGGGACACGGGGGGGGACAACTATGGCTACACCTTC.

The chain uses TRBV7-2 and TRBJ2-4, with a tentative D call TRBD2 (5 bases). CDR1 is SGHTA and CDR2 is FQGNSA in the germline V gene. The CDR3 length is 14 residues. Trimming pared 7 bases from V and 0 bases from J, leaving 10 bases between. CDR3 nucleotide sequence: TGTGCCAGCAACGAGGGCTTAGCCAAAAACATTCAGTACTTC. It translates to CASNEGLAKNIQYF.

This clonotype occurred many times. This sequence joins TRBV28 and TRBJ1-5, with TRBD1 matching 7 bases. The trim removed 8 bases at V and 6 bases at J, leaving 7 bases unmatched. The CDR3 has 13 amino acids. The germline V gene encodes CDR1 MDHEN and CDR2 SYDVKM. In nucleotides, the CDR3 is TGTGCCAGCCGAGAGGGGGCTGGTCAGCCCCAGCATTTT. This gives the protein CASREGAGQPQHF.

This clonotype was counted ten times or more. The chain links TRBV7-8 to TRBJ2-1; 10 bases match TRBD2. The junction had 9 bases not matched to a gene; V was cut back by 5 bases and J by 5 bases. In germline, CDR1 is SGHVS, CDR2 FQNEAQ. This CDR3 spans 16 amino acids. The CDR3: CASSTSGLAANNEQFF. For the CDR3, the DNA is TGTGCCAGCAGCACTAGCGGACTAGCGGCCAACAATGAGCAGTTCTTC.

J is TRBJ1-5 and V is TRBV27; no definite D call. V gave up 6 bases and J gave up 2 bases, with 11 bases separating them. The CDR3 extends over 14 amino acids. Germline CDR1 is MNHEY and CDR2 is SMNVEV (reference sequence). CDR3 sequence reads: CASSQMRGNQPQHF. CDR3 bases: TGTGCCAGCAGCCAGATGAGGGGCAATCAGCCCCAGCATTTT.

This clonotype was found many times. This chain links TRBV7-6 with TRBJ2-1; the D gene is possibly TRBD1 (6 bases). Germline V gives CDR1 SGHVS, CDR2 FNYEAQ. Trimming took 4 bases from V and 7 from J, leaving 14 bases between them. The CDR3 is 14 amino acids. Written as DNA, the CDR3 is TGTGCCAGCAGCTCCAGACAGGAGAAAAATGAGCAGTTCTTC. This gives the protein CASSSRQEKNEQFF.

This clonotype was seen repeatedly, ten times or more. The CDR3, as DNA: TGTGCCAGCAGCTTAAACCGCGGGAGAGGAGGGGAGACCCAGTACTTC. The encoded protein is CASSLNRGRGGETQYF. This chain uses TRBV7-2 with TRBJ2-5; TRBD2 matches at 7 bases. Germline V gives CDR1 SGHTA, CDR2 FQGNSA. The CDR3 contains 16 residues. With 2 bases clipped from V and 5 bases from J, the junction kept 11 bases outside the gene matches.

This clonotype was found a few times. The genes are TRBV7-8 and TRBJ1-1; D is unclear. The ends were cut back, 5 bases at V and 8 bases at J, with 12 bases in the middle. This CDR3 is 12 amino acids long. Germline assignment: CDR1 SGHVS and CDR2 FQNEAQ. The CDR3 loop reads CASSLSGSEAFF. The CDR3 DNA follows: TGTGCCAGCAGCCTTTCCGGGAGCGAAGCTTTCTTT.

The chain carries TRBV28 and TRBJ2-7; D is uncertain. Germline V lookup: CDR1 MDHEN, CDR2 SYDVKM. This CDR3 comprises 12 residues. V was clipped by 2 bases and J by 6 bases, with 8 bases between them. DNA of the CDR3: TGTGCCAGCAGTTTAATTACGGGCGAGCAGTACTTC. Amino acid sequence: CASSLITGEQYF.

This clonotype has more than one count but fewer than ten. This chain uses TRBV2 with TRBJ2-1; D is uncertain. This CDR3 contains 13 residues. V lost 3 bases and J 6 bases, leaving 9 bases between the germline ends. Germline loops: CDR1 SNHLY, CDR2 FYNNEI. CDR3 in DNA: TGTGCCAGCAGTGAGGAATCGATCAATGAGCAGTTCTTC. Its translation is CASSEESINEQFF.

This chain connects TRBV12-3 or TRBV12-4 to TRBJ2-5, with 13 positions matching TRBD2. The V segment lost 5 bases and the J segment 3 bases; nucleotides outside the gene matches: 12. The CDR3 is 18 amino acids. The CDR3 DNA reads TGTGCCAGCAGTCCCCTGGGGCCGACTAGCGGGGGGAAAGAGACCCAGTACTTC. It translates to CASSPLGPTSGGKETQYF.

The chain couples TRBV6-1 to TRBJ2-3, with D perhaps given as TRBD1 or TRBD2 (7 bases each). V was pared by 5 bases and J by 8 bases, with 17 bases between. Germline assignment: CDR1 MNHNS and CDR2 SASEGT. The CDR3 runs 14 residues. CDR3 sequence (DNA): TGTGCCAGCAGTCAGGGGGGGTTAGCTAGTACGCAGTATTTT. This sequence encodes CASSQGGLASTQYF.

The chain recombines TRBV18 with TRBJ2-7, with D perhaps given as TRBD1 or TRBD2 (5 bases each). Germline CDR1 KGHSH, CDR2 LQKENI. This CDR3 has 15 residues. V was shortened by 5 bases and J by 5 bases, with 19 bases between the two germline ends. CDR3 in amino acids: CASSNPGQGPHEQYF. The CDR3 bases are TGTGCCAGCTCAAACCCGGGGCAGGGTCCCCACGAGCAGTACTTC.

The rearrangement uses TRBV9 and TRBJ2-5, with 15 positions matching TRBD2. The V and J ends lost 4 bases and 2 bases, in that order; junction bases with no gene match: 6. Per the germline V gene, CDR1 is SGDLS and CDR2 is YYNGEE. The CDR3 is 17 amino acids. CDR3 nucleotides: TGTGCCAGCAGCCCCGGGACTAGCGGGGGGTTACAAGAGACCCAGTACTTC. Its translation: CASSPGTSGGLQETQYF.

The gene calls are TRBV18 and TRBJ2-1, with 8 bases that match TRBD2. CDR3 size: 14 residues. With V trimmed by 2 bases and J by 6 bases, 3 bases remained unmatched. Germline-derived CDR1 and CDR2 are KGHSH and LQKENI. CDR3 region: CASSPGGGFNEQFF. The CDR3 DNA reads as TGTGCCAGCTCACCAGGCGGGGGGTTCAATGAGCAGTTCTTC.

The V call is TRBV2, the J call TRBJ2-3, with D maybe TRBD2 (7 bases). CDR1 is SNHLY, CDR2 FYNNEI, per germline. The CDR3 sequence is 14 residues long. V was pared by 7 bases and J by 2 bases, with 13 bases between. CDR3 protein: CASTGEGPTDTQYF. Written as DNA, the CDR3 is TGTGCCAGCACAGGGGAGGGCCCCACAGATACGCAGTATTTT.

The chain employs TRBV6-6 and TRBJ2-7; D ambiguous. Germline CDR1 MNHNY, CDR2 SVGAGI (reference sequence). With 0 bases removed from V and 1 base from J, the gap between germline ends came to 7 bases. This CDR3 is 14 amino acids long. The CDR3 bases are TGTGCCAGCAGTTACTCGGGCAGGTCCTACGAGCAGTACTTC. Amino acid sequence: CASSYSGRSYEQYF.

A word on this clonotype: Its ends do not fully match the called genes, so a read error is possible. J is TRBJ1-3 and V is TRBV7-7; D is unresolved. The CDR3 has 13 amino acids. Germline values: CDR1 SSHAT, CDR2 FNYEAQ (reference sequence). The CDR3 reads CASSLDVKDTIYF. CDR3 nucleotides: TGTGCTAGCAGCTTGGACGTTAAAGACACCATATATTTT.

This chain joins TRBV7-9 and TRBJ2-1; 9 bases match TRBD2. V was pared by 7 bases and J by 2 bases, with 6 bases of the junction left unmatched. Germline CDR1 is SEHNR and CDR2 is FQNEAQ (reference sequence). The CDR3 loop spans 15 amino acids. This chain's CDR3 is CASTPSGMAYNEQFF. The CDR3, as DNA: TGTGCCAGCACCCCTAGCGGGATGGCCTACAATGAGCAGTTCTTC.

The V call is TRBV12-3 or TRBV12-4, the J call TRBJ2-2; the D gene is possibly TRBD1 (5 bases). Trimming pared 2 bases from V and 7 bases from J, leaving 17 bases between. This CDR3 is 16 amino acids long. The CDR3: CASSLLWQGTGGELFF. The CDR3 DNA follows: TGTGCCAGCAGTTTATTGTGGCAGGGTACTGGCGGGGAGCTGTTTTTT.

The chain has TRBV10-3 and TRBJ2-7; no clear D gene. V gave up 7 bases and J gave up 0 bases, with 13 bases separating them. Germline V gene sequence: CDR1 ENHRY, CDR2 SYGVKD. CDR3 length: 14 residues. Here the CDR3 reads CAIKTGPSSYEQYF. CDR3 DNA sequence: TGTGCCATCAAGACCGGGCCGAGCTCCTACGAGCAGTACTTC.

This clonotype was seen a few times. The chain has TRBV5-4 and TRBJ2-1; TRBD2 agrees at 7 bases. The CDR3 totals 14 residues. Germline CDR1 is SGHNT and CDR2 is YYREEE (reference sequence). V shed 1 base, J shed 6 bases, and the junction held 4 bases outside the gene matches. The CDR3 sequence: CASSLPGRLNEQFF. The CDR3 DNA is TGTGCCAGCAGCTTGCCCGGGAGGCTCAATGAGCAGTTCTTC.

This clonotype has at least ten counts. The chain has TRBV5-8 and TRBJ2-7; either TRBD1 or TRBD2 may supply D (5 bases each). Trimming removed 0 bases from V and 6 bases from J, with 10 bases in between. The length of the CDR3 is 13 residues. Germline V lookup: CDR1 SGHTS, CDR2 YDEGEE. CDR3 sequence reads: CASSLAGGLEQYF. The CDR3 DNA is TGTGCCAGCAGCTTGGCTGGGGGTCTCGAGCAGTACTTC.

The V and J genes are TRBV24-1 and TRBJ2-3; D is uncertain. V was shortened by 3 bases and J by 3 bases, with 6 bases between the two germline ends. Germline loops: CDR1 KGHDR, CDR2 SFDVKD. The CDR3 has 13 amino acids. The CDR3: CATSDKGTDTQYF. DNA of the CDR3: TGTGCCACCAGTGATAAGGGAACAGATACGCAGTATTTT.

This clonotype was counted a few times. This chain connects TRBV29-1 to TRBJ1-2, with no clear D. Per the germline V gene, CDR1 is SQVTM and CDR2 is ANQGSEA. Trimming removed 3 bases at V and 8 bases at J, with 10 bases between. The CDR3 is 11 residues long. CDR3 nucleotide sequence: TGCAGCGTTGAGTTCAGGAACGGCTACACCTTC. Its protein is CSVEFRNGYTF.

This chain links TRBV7-8 with TRBJ2-2; TRBD2 matches at 8 bases. The CDR3 is 15 residues long. J gave up 0 bases and V 6 bases, and 3 bases lay outside the gene matches. Per the germline V gene, CDR1 is SGHVS and CDR2 is FQNEAQ. The CDR3 is CASSKGLANTGELFF. As DNA, the CDR3 is TGTGCCAGCAGTAAGGGACTAGCGAACACCGGGGAGCTGTTTTTT.

This clonotype was observed many times. The CDR3 coding sequence is TGTGCCAGCAGCCTTAAAGCCGGACAAAGTGGCGCTTTCTTT. Translated, it gives CASSLKAGQSGAFF. The chain combines TRBV7-8 with TRBJ1-1, with D perhaps matching TRBD1 (5 bases). Trimming removed 5 bases at V and 11 bases at J, with 21 bases between. There are 14 residues in the CDR3. Germline loops: CDR1 SGHVS, CDR2 FQNEAQ.

In the case of this clonotype: The junction differs from germline at one of its ends, possibly a read error. The chain employs TRBV7-7 and TRBJ2-3; D is perhaps TRBD1 or TRBD2 (5 bases each). This CDR3 region has 15 residues. Germline CDR1 SSHAT, CDR2 FNYEAQ (reference sequence). The CDR3 here is CASSPGLGGTDTQYF. The DNA of the CDR3 is TGTGCTAGCAGCCCAGGACTGGGGGGCACAGATACGCAGTATTTT.